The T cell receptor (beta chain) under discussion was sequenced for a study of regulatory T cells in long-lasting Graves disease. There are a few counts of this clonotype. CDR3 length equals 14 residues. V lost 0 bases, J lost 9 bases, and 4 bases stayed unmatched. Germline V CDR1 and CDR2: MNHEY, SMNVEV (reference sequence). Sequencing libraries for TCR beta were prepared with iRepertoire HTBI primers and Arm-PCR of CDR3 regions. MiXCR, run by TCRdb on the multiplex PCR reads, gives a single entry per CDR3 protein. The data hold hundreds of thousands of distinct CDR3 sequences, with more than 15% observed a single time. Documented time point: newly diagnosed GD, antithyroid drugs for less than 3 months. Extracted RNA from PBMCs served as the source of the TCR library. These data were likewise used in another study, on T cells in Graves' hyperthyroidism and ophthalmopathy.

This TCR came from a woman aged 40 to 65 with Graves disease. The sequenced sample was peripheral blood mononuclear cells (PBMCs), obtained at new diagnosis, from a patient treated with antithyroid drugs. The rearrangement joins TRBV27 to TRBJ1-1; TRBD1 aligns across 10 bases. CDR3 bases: TGTGCCAGCAGTTTATCGGGGACAGGGGTAAAAGCTTTCTTT. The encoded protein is CASSLSGTGVKAFF.